The rows below give T cell receptor beta chains drawn from one sample of a study of cytomegalovirus exposure and HLA in healthy donors. Here immunoSEQ multiplex PCR was the method, and the copy in TCRdb shows in-frame clones only, minus some. The sample gives about 130,000 clones, about 68% of which show up once; more than 1.5% is in the top ten. Sequenced input: PBMCs. These receptors were obtained from a human donor in good health. Both conserved end residues are part of each CDR3. D genes are given only for firm matches. Clone sizes are given selectively: once, few, many, or a class where the clone is expanded.

size: -
V: TRBV28
J: TRBJ1-4
D: -
CDR3: CASSPSQGIANEKLFF
DNA: TGTGCCAGCAGCCCCTCCCAGGGGATTGCTAATGAAAAACTGTTTTTT

size: few
V: TRBV27
J: TRBJ1-1
D: TRBD1
CDR3: CASSPLDRGKGEAFF
DNA: TGTGCCAGCAGTCCATTGGACAGGGGTAAAGGTGAAGCTTTCTTT

size: -
V: TRBV7-9
J: TRBJ2-3
D: -
CDR3: CASNLGGTSTDTQYF
DNA: TGTGCCAGCAACCTAGGCGGGACTAGCACAGATACGCAGTATTTT

size: -
V: TRBV28
J: TRBJ2-7
D: TRBD1
CDR3: CASSLSGQHGRYEQYF
DNA: TGTGCCAGCAGTTTGTCGGGACAGCACGGTCGATACGAGCAGTACTTC

size: few
V: TRBV9
J: TRBJ1-1
D: -
CDR3: CASSVGTTHEAFF
DNA: TGTGCCAGCAGCGTAGGGACAACCCATGAAGCTTTCTTT

size: -
V: TRBV5-4
J: TRBJ1-1
D: -
CDR3: CASSFRNTEAFF
DNA: TGTGCCAGCAGTTTTAGGAACACTGAAGCTTTCTTT

size: -
V: TRBV9
J: TRBJ2-1
D: -
CDR3: CASSADPGGARQFF
DNA: TGTGCCAGCAGCGCCGATCCTGGGGGGGCGCGACAGTTCTTC

size: few
V: TRBV6-1
J: TRBJ2-7
D: TRBD2
CDR3: CASSEELASSYEQYF
DNA: TGTGCCAGCAGTGAAGAACTAGCGAGCTCCTACGAGCAGTACTTC

size: -
V: TRBV9
J: TRBJ2-5
D: TRBD2
CDR3: CASSVATSGRGRETQYF
DNA: TGTGCCAGCAGCGTAGCTACTAGCGGGAGAGGGAGGGAGACCCAGTACTTC

size: -
V: TRBV6-1
J: TRBJ2-1
D: TRBD1
CDR3: CASRGDRGFLNEQFF
DNA: TGTGCCAGCAGGGGGGACAGGGGGTTTTTAAATGAGCAGTTCTTC

size: -
V: TRBV27
J: TRBJ2-1
D: TRBD2
CDR3: CASSSGLESYNEQFF
DNA: TGTGCCAGCAGTTCGGGACTAGAATCGTACAATGAGCAGTTCTTC

size: -
V: TRBV7-3
J: TRBJ1-1
D: TRBD1
CDR3: CASTETGGASEAFF
DNA: TGTGCCAGCACCGAGACAGGGGGCGCTTCTGAAGCTTTCTTT

size: -
V: TRBV5-1
J: TRBJ2-3
D: -
CDR3: CASSSKPSSGSTDTQYF
DNA: TGCGCCAGCAGCTCCAAACCGAGTAGCGGTAGCACAGATACGCAGTATTTT